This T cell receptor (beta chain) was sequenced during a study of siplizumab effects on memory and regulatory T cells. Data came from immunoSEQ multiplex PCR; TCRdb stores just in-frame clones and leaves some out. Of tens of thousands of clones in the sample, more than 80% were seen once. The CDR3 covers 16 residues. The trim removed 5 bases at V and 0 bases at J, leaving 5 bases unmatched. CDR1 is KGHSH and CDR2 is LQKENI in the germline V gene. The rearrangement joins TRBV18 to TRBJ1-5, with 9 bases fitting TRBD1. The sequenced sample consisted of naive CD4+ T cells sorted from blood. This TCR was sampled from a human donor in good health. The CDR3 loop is CASSSQGADSNQPQHF. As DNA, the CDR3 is TGTGCCAGCTCATCACAGGGGGCGGATAGCAATCAGCCCCAGCATTTT.